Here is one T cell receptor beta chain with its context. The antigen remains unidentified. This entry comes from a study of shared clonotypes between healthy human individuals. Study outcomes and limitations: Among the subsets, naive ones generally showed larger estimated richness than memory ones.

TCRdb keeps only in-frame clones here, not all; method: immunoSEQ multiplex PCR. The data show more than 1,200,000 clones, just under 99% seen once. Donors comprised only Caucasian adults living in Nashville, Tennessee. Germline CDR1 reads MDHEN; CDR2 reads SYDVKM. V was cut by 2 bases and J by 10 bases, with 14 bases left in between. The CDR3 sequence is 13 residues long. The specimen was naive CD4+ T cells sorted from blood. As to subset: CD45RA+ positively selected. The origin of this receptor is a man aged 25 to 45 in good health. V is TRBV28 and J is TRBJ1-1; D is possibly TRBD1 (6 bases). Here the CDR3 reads CASSLNVGGVAFF. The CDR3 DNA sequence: TGTGCCAGCAGTTTAAATGTAGGGGGTGTAGCTTTCTTT.